This record concerns one T cell receptor beta chain sequence. Which antigen it targets is not known. The record originates from a study of cytomegalovirus exposure and HLA in healthy donors (dated by TCRdb to 2015 to 2018). Study-level background: In an earlier analysis of several hundred of the donors, around 290 Gb of sequence data and 90 million to 120 million unique TCR beta sequences from roughly 180 million T cells were reported. An earlier analysis of fewer than 750 of the donors used high-throughput TCR beta sequencing to judge whether each TCR beta V gene segment behaved as functional or pseudogenic. Of the 300 to 400 genotyped donors, approximately 80% fell in the genetic ancestry cluster associated with self-reported Caucasian donors. In a later analysis, previously published TCR beta repertoires from more than 500 donors were re-analyzed and high-resolution HLA genotyping was added so that TCR occurrence patterns could be studied. Among a few hundred genotyped donors of the cohort, an average of roughly 240,000 unique TCR beta nucleotide sequences were sequenced per donor, roughly a sixth of them non-productive. An early release covering some 640 HLA-typed donors comprised approximately 290 gigabases of sequencing data and tens of millions of unique TCR sequences. The study combined high-throughput TCR immunosequencing, statistical association of individual TCRs with disease status, and machine learning to predict cytomegalovirus infection status. Because of strong linkage in the cohort, four or five DR-DQ haplotypes were treated as single units for association and clustering. Genome-wide SNP genotypes for about three fifths of the 666 donors were used in a later genetic analysis, which treated that subset as a discovery cohort. The later analysis used no new phenotypic data to find candidate immune exposures, relying instead on TCR beta sequences and their occurrence across donors. Every repertoire in the discovery cohort had been generated on one and the same sequencing platform. Typing coverage varied by locus: about 620-630 donors for A, B, C, DRB1 and DQB1; approximately 560 for DQA1; around 570 for DPA1; under 490 for DPB1. Both class I and class II loci were covered by HLA typing, at four-digit resolution. A separate validation cohort of roughly 130 different subjects was used in addition to the 666-subject first cohort. The study used immunosequencing to profile the T cell repertoires of under 700 subjects and linked those repertoires to cytomegalovirus serostatus. Donor age, sex, ethnicity and CMV serostatus were compiled alongside the repertoire data. The study aimed to test whether signatures of past pathogen exposure could be identified by cataloging public T cell receptors. The paper as a whole reports these results and caveats: Across donors, most TCR sequences were observed very rarely, whereas some public TCRs were present in many individuals. An earlier analysis of approximately 590 of the donors showed that most TCR beta V segments appeared in productive rearrangements either about 87% or about 30% of the time, which broadly matched IMGT annotations. The presence/absence analyses assumed that sequencing depth was roughly uniform across donors, and that assumption may not be true. The 87-base-pair reads could not distinguish some IMGT-functional V segments, including TRBV6-2 and TRBV6-3, so those segments were excluded. The study gave a list of some 150 TCR beta chains associated with cytomegalovirus. In a later analysis, most CMV-associated TCR beta chains were found to appear HLA-restricted, with HLA associations seemingly driven largely by CMV exposure. According to a later genetic analysis, donors in an Asian-associated ancestry cluster had fewer N-insertions in productive TCRs than the approximately 650-donor mean. The classifier was reported to diagnose cytomegalovirus status with high specificity and sensitivity in both the original cohort and the validation cohort. A further reported finding was that TCR beta sequences accurately predicted the HLA-A and HLA-B alleles for most subjects in the first cohort. A few of the identified cytomegalovirus-associated TCR beta chains were confirmed in vitro to be specific for cytomegalovirus antigens. CMV serostatus was the only immune exposure information available for the cohort. A later analysis associated 16,951 TCR beta sequences with specific HLA alleles at a false discovery rate of 0.05. In a later analysis, TCR association rates were found to vary across HLA loci, with the most associated TCRs seen for DRB1 alleles and the fewest for HLA-C alleles. The earlier analysis of approximately 560 of the donors excluded fewer than 20 rarely observed V segments, including chromosome 9 orphons, because counts were too low. Compared with equally common non-associated chains, HLA-associated TCR beta chains in a later analysis were more clonally expanded and had lower generation probabilities. The authors suggested that the approach could potentially be extended to other disease states and immunological phenotypes. An association between a missense DCLRE1C variant and V-gene and J-gene trimming of TCR beta chains was found in a later genetic analysis and replicated in an independent cohort. Linkage disequilibrium might explain the correlated functional status among segregating V segments, but an unknown experimental factor could not be excluded. Because HLA typing was unavailable for some donors at each locus, only the typed subset was used in association tests. In this cohort, only TCR beta chains were sequenced, and detectable features were limited by the absence of alpha or paired-chain data. When HLA alleles, especially DR and DQ, strongly co-occurred, attributing TCR associations to individual alleles was difficult. According to a later analysis, parvovirus B19, influenza, CMV and Epstein-Barr virus appeared linked to several top co-occurrence clusters. A group of highly shared sequence variants was considered likely to be a technical artifact of the sequencing pipeline.

Library creation used the immunoSEQ multiplex PCR assay. A mixture of 60 forward primers for TCR Vbeta segments and 13 reverse primers for TCR Jbeta segments was used in the multiplex PCR. A multiplex PCR assay on genomic DNA amplified the CDR3 region of rearranged TCR beta genes. The Illumina HiSeq System was used to sequence the amplified TCR beta libraries as 87-base-pair reads. Regarding the original processing steps: A later analysis counted 75 million to 100 million unique TCR beta chains across the 670 or so repertoires, and some 12 million of these chains were shared by at least two donors. A nearest-neighbor algorithm error-corrected the raw reads and collapsed the reads into unique sequences, merging closely related sequences to remove PCR and sequencing errors. Alignment of CDR3 sequences to IMGT reference sequences was used to assign V, D and J gene segments. For a sequence to be retained, a match of at least six nucleotides was required to both a V gene segment and a J gene segment. Rearrangements were classified as productive when the CDR3 lacked stop codons and remained in frame with V and J, and all other rearrangements were classified as non-productive. CDR3 was defined by IMGT convention, running from the second conserved V-encoded cysteine to the conserved J-encoded phenylalanine. The earlier analysis of 587 of the donors excluded sequences that lacked an unambiguous match to a single V gene segment. In an earlier analysis of several hundred of the donors, V segments were called functional above 56.7% productive rearrangements and were called segregating when the between-donor standard deviation exceeded 5%. A statistical classification framework was built for diagnosing cytomegalovirus status from the catalog of TCR beta chain sequences. In a later analysis, V and J genes were assigned by comparing TCR nucleotide sequences against IMGT/GENE-DB human TR gene sequences. In a later analysis, CDR3 sequences and most-parsimonious VDJ recombination scenarios were assigned using the TCRdist pipeline. In a later analysis, each TCR beta chain was defined by its CDR3 amino acid sequence together with its V-gene family, and reads without a unique V-gene family were excluded. A later analysis removed 550 to 700 highly shared, low-generation-probability nucleotide sequences to deal with suspected cross-contamination and a sequencing artifact. In a later analysis, a clonal expansion index for each public chain was calculated from normalized within-repertoire ranks of inferred template counts. A later analysis computed generation probabilities with a VDJ recombination model fitted to out-of-frame rearrangements, and checked the results against IGoR. A later analysis scored TCR-TCR, TCR-HLA and TCR-CMV co-occurrence with hypergeometric tests, applying a repertoire-size bias correction to TCR pairs. To estimate false discovery rates, a later analysis permuted the HLA or CMV assignments 20 times. In a later analysis, co-occurring TCRs were grouped using DBSCAN, with TCRdist sequence similarity added in when clustering inside HLA-allele-positive subsets. Repertoires with fewer than 30,000 or more than 120,000 public chains, plus five repertoires with anomalous nucleotide sharing, were excluded from co-occurrence clustering. TCRdb re-hosts the immuneACCESS table, in-frame sequences only. Its copies lack some clones; in the studies checked, an unresolved V gene accounts for under half of them, and the cause for the rest is not known. V and J calls and clone size are copied from that table; D and trimming were computed from the DNA. This sample's table lists 35,000 to 45,000 clones. Together, the top ten hold around 8.9% of the sample.

The cohort was made up of 666 healthy bone marrow donors. Cohort members were all nominally healthy when sampled, although unrecorded immune exposures were likely present. The donor tested CMV seropositive, placing the donor among the approximately 290 seropositive members of the cohort. Every donor gave a peripheral blood sample, and the peripheral blood mononuclear cells from that sample were used for TCR beta sequencing. The Qiagen DNeasy Blood Extraction Kit was used to extract genomic DNA from the blood cell samples. The CDR3 goes from the cysteine to the phenylalanine over 15 residues. The sequence is cut down to CDR3 DNA, 45 bases in frame from base 1. V drops 4 bases and J drops 0 bases, leaving 11 bases in between. CDR1 and CDR2 (SGDLS, YYNGEE) derive from the germline V gene.

The sequence derives from a man in his forties in good health and CMV-seropositive. The source material was PBMCs. The chain is assembled from TRBV9 and TRBJ2-1; possibly the D gene is TRBD1, per 5 matching bases. The sequenced DNA is TGTGCCAGCAGCTGGACCGACAGCTCCTACAATGAGCAGTTCTTC. Translation gives CASSWTDSSYNEQFF.